Listed below are T cell receptor beta chains from one sample, sequenced in a study of naive and memory T cell subsets. TCRdb reprocessed the UMI-ligation and nested PCR reads via MiXCR and lists one record per CDR3 protein. The sample yields more than 120,000 distinct CDR3 sequences, approximately 21% seen once. Sequences were obtained from naive CD8+ T cells from blood. These receptors were obtained from a human donor in good health. Both conserved end residues are part of each CDR3. For some rows the clone size is stated as once, few or many, or as a class when expanded; others skip it.

>few|TRBV3-1
CASSPLWGGAEAFF
>few|TRBV7-2
CASSLVGGGPTDTQYF
>few|TRBV28
CASSPPGEGGELFF
>few|TRBV6-2/TRBV6-3
CASSYDWETQYF
>-|TRBV12-3/TRBV12-4
CASSFGWAERDEQFF
>-|TRBV2
CASRGLTGENEQFF
>few|TRBV19
CASSPGTSLEQYF
>-|TRBV7-2
CASSLRVGIRLAGFNEQFF
>few|TRBV12-5
CASGLYPATASYNEQFF
>-|TRBV12-5
CASGLFSGANVLTF
>few|TRBV6-6
CASRYSGSAYNEQYF
>-|TRBV28
CASSSPGEVDQPQHF
>many|TRBV7-9
CASSLSHQPQHF
>-|TRBV12-3/TRBV12-4
CASSPYREGDYTF
>few|TRBV25-1
CASTPAGRGPWETQYF
>few|TRBV15
CATSRDRTSGDNEQFF
>-|TRBV6-6
CASRLVGNEQFF
>-|TRBV13
CASSPNRGDSNQPQHF
>-|TRBV7-6
CASSQDRRSSNTGELFF
>-|TRBV6-5
CASSYIGSEETQYF
>-|TRBV4-1
CASSQVADTQYF
>-|TRBV7-6
CASSLAESYNEQFF
>few|TRBV6-5
CASSYVGPTGEEETQYF
>-|TRBV5-1
CASSLMAGGPYNEQFF
>few|TRBV4-3
CASSQDRYQGEQYF
>-|TRBV6-1
CASPGLATDTQYF
>few|TRBV12-3/TRBV12-4
CASSYRIGGIGTQYF
>few|TRBV29-1
CSARTGQETQYF
>once|TRBV27
CASSTLESSYNEQFF
>-|TRBV14
CASSPPWTF
>-|TRBV7-8
CASSTDRGAHTEAFF
>few|TRBV7-2
CASSFGLAGGQGETQYF
>-|TRBV7-9
CASSLLGRQANYGYTF
>-|TRBV10-2
CASETGTGNGGELFF
>few|TRBV7-9
CASSLASPTNEKLFF
>few|TRBV7-2
CASSSLAGGPGEQFF
>few|TRBV2
CASIDSKDTQYF
>few|TRBV27
CASSLLGTSGSFEQFF
>-|TRBV6-1
CASSEIGTGFEKLFF
>-|TRBV7-9
CASSSEGTVPRNSPLHF
>few|TRBV7-9
CASSWDRDSSPLHF
>-|TRBV9
CASSVEGLPPDEQYF
>few|TRBV5-5
CASSFKVSWTERDTQYF
>once|TRBV28
CASSTNGRVNTEALF
>-|TRBV5-4
CASSPEGGTEAFF